This entry is about one T cell receptor beta chain. This specimen comes from a study of T cell clones after liver transplantation. Study details: A pre-transplant mixed lymphocyte reaction with TCRbeta sequencing defined graft-donor-reactive clones followed in post-transplant blood.

TCRdb's copy holds only in-frame clones and misses some; the assay was immunoSEQ multiplex PCR. The sample includes several thousand clones, roughly three quarters of them seen just once. The germline gives CDR1 MDHEN, CDR2 SYDVKM. The CDR3 totals 18 residues. V lost 2 bases to trimming and J lost 2 bases, with 19 bases between them. This chain uses TRBV28 with TRBJ1-3; D possibly corresponds to TRBD1 (5 bases). This receptor was identified in a human patient who received a liver transplant. The T cells may partly be graft donor cells. The specimen comprised CD8+ T cells from blood, sampled about 46 months after liver transplant. The CDR3: CASSLAFWTSYPGNTIYF. The CDR3 bases are TGTGCCAGCAGTTTAGCCTTTTGGACATCCTATCCTGGAAACACCATATATTTT.